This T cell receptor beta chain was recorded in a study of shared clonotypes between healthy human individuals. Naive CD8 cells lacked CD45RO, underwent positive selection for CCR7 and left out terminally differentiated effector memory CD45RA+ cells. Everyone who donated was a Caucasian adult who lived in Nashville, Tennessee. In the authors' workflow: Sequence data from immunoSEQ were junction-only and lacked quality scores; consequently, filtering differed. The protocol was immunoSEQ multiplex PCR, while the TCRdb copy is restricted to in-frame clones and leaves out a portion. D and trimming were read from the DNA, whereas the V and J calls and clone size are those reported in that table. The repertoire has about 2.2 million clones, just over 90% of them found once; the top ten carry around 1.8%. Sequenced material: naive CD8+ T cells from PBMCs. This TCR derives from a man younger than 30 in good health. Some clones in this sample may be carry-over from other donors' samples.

The CDR3 sequence is CASSPKTYNEQFF. CDR3 bases: TGCGCCAGCAGCCCCAAGACTTACAATGAGCAGTTCTTC. The chain links TRBV5-1 to TRBJ2-1; D is undetermined. The CDR3 contains 13 residues. CDR1 and CDR2 (germline): SGHRS, YFSETQ. Trimming shortened V by 4 bases and J by 4 bases, and 9 bases separated the two germline ends.